This T cell receptor (beta chain) was sequenced in a study of CD8 T cells in Susac syndrome. The sequenced target, TCR beta, came from blood CD8+ and CD4+ T cells. RNA totalling roughly 0.5 to 1 ug underwent reverse transcription with random hexamers. Multiplex immunoSEQ PCR targeted 54 Vbeta and 13 Jbeta TCR beta segments. MiXCR, run by TCRdb on the immunoSEQ multiplex PCR reads, gives a single entry per CDR3 protein. The sample has some 47,000 distinct CDR3 sequences, 80% to 95% seen once. Per the germline V gene, CDR1 is SGDLS and CDR2 is YYNGEE. The CDR3 loop spans 19 amino acids. V was clipped by 4 bases and J by 2 bases; unmatched bases: 13.

The sequence was collected from a human donor in good health. The chain recombines TRBV9 with TRBJ2-2, with TRBD1 matching over 11 bases. Sample: CD8+ T cells from PBMCs. The CDR3 loop reads CASSPLLRDRGTNTGELFF. In nucleotides, the CDR3 is TGTGCCAGCAGCCCACTCTTAAGGGACAGGGGGACTAACACCGGGGAGCTGTTTTTT.